The T cell receptor beta chain under discussion was sequenced for a study of ipilimumab plus nivolumab after autologous stem cell transplantation. Patients got 3 mg/kg IV nivolumab weeks 1, 4, 7, 10, then biweekly through week 26. This table comes from immunoSEQ multiplex PCR, and its TCRdb copy is limited to in-frame clones, with some not included. The sample lists some 87,000 clones, 75% to 85% occurring once. The sequence was obtained from a male donor with diffuse large B-cell lymphoma. The specimen comprised PBMCs, sampled in a trial of ipilimumab plus nivolumab as post-transplant consolidation.

CDR3 nucleotide sequence: TGTGCCAGCAGCTTGTTTGGGGGGGTCTCCTACAATGAGCAGTTCTTC. Translating it yields CASSLFGGVSYNEQFF. This rearrangement joins TRBV5-6 to TRBJ2-1, with 7 nucleotides matching TRBD2. CDR3 length: 16 residues. Germline assignment: CDR1 SGHDT and CDR2 YYEEEE. V shed 1 base, J shed 0 bases, and the junction held 4 bases outside the gene matches.